Sequencing of this T cell receptor beta chain was carried out in a study of immune heterogeneity within non-small cell lung tumors. Amplifying TCR beta CDR3 involved multiplex PCR carried out with 32 V and 13 J primers. TCRdb re-called the multiplex PCR reads with MiXCR, one entry per CDR3 protein. Here the sample spans 20,000 to 25,000 distinct CDR3 sequences, roughly 29% being singletons. This clonotype was counted only a few times. For each sample, template was around 650 ng of bulk tumor genomic DNA. Far-apart biopsies, several per primary tumor, were taken during surgery. It was patients with untreated, newly diagnosed non-small cell lung cancer who underwent curative surgery. Looked up from germline, CDR1 is KGHSH and CDR2 is LQKENI. The ends were cut back, 1 base at V and 2 bases at J, with 11 bases in the middle. The CDR3 contains 15 residues.

The chain recombines TRBV18 with TRBJ2-5; no firm D call. This receptor was identified in a man aged 35 to 55 with non-small cell lung cancer. Specimen: lung tumor tissue. The CDR3 DNA follows: TGTGCCAGCTCACCACAGGCGATAGTACAAGAGACCCAGTACTTC. It codes for CASSPQAIVQETQYF.